This T cell receptor (beta chain) was obtained from a study of blood T cell repertoires in COVID-19. About the study: Some COVID-19 samples were acute and others convalescent; all came from the United States, Italy and Spain. PBMCs, B-cell-depleted T cells, or T cells were the source of the cDNA or gDNA that made up the material.

Authors' processing steps: Quantification of nucleated cells was approximated via reference gene primer amplification. Assay used: immunoSEQ multiplex PCR; TCRdb lists only in-frame clones, some missing. That table gives V, J and clone size, and the DNA gave D and trimming. The sample has 150,000 or so clones, around nine tenths seen once. From germline, CDR1 is MNHEY and CDR2 SVGAGI. This CDR3 has 14 amino acids. V gave up 2 bases and J gave up 4 bases; unmatched junction bases: 4. Patients of the Seattle cohort, enrolled during active infection, were followed longitudinally. The receptor was derived from a man in his 60s with COVID-19, enrolled during active disease. The chain joins TRBV6-5 to TRBJ1-1, with 7 bases aligning to TRBD1. The sequencing input was peripheral blood. Here the CDR3 DNA reads TGTGCCAGCAGTTACGGGACAGAGATCACTGAAGCTTTCTTT. Residues: CASSYGTEITEAFF.